What follows describes a single T cell receptor beta chain. Its antigen is currently unknown. This sample was taken from a study of shared clonotypes between healthy human individuals. As for the study in general: The study used three CD4 naive, three CD4 memory, two CD8 naive and one CD8 memory plate per donor.

V was trimmed by 5 bases and J by 5 bases, leaving 10 bases between them. The CDR3 runs to 13 residues. Germline V gene data show CDR1 as PRHDT and CDR2 as FYEKMQ (reference sequence). Selected positively for CCR7 and CD45RO-negative, naive CD8 cells excluded terminally differentiated effector memory CD45RA+ cells. Every immunoSEQ plate was one replicate of a subset's evenly spread DNA. Per sorted-subset replicate PCR, input was approximately 180 ng DNA, representing tens of thousands of T cell genomes. Assay: immunoSEQ multiplex PCR; the TCRdb copy retains only in-frame clones and omits some. This table has hundreds of thousands of clones, approximately 90% appearing once. Findings of the study overall: Across a handful of donors, naive CD4 shared 5% to 5.5%, naive CD8 approximately 3.5%, memory CD4 roughly 2.5%, memory CD8 0.4% to 0.5%.

This clonotype originated in a man aged 25 to 40 in good health. V and J are TRBV13 and TRBJ2-1; D remains unclear. Sequencing was performed on naive CD8+ T cells sorted from blood. The CDR3 sequence is CASSNRQNNEQFF. The CDR3 nucleotides read TGTGCCAGCAGCAACCGACAAAACAATGAGCAGTTCTTC.